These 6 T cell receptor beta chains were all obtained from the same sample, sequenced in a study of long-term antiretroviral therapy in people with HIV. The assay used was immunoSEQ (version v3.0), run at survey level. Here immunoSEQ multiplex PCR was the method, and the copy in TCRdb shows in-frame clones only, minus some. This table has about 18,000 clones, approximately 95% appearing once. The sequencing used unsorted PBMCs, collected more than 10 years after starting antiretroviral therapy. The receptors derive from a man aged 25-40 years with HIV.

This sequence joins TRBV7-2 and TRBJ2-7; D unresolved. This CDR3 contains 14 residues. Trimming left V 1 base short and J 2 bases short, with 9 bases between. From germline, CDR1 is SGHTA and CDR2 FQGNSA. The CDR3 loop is CASSLGFGTYEQYF. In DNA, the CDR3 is TGTGCCAGCAGCTTAGGTTTTGGGACCTACGAGCAGTACTTC. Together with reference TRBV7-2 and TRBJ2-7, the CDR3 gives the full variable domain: GAGVSQSPSNKVTEKGKDVELRCDPISGHTALYWYRQSLGQGLEFLIYFQGNSAPDKSGLPSDRFSAERTGGSVSTLTIQRTQQEDSAVYLCASSLGFGTYEQYFGPGTRLTVT.

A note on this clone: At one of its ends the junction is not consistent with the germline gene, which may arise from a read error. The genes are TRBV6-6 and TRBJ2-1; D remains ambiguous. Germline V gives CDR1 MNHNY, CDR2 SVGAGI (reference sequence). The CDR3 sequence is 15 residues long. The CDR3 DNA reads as TGTGCCAGCACTTACCTAGAGTCCGGGTACAATGAGCAGTTCTTC. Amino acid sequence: CASTYLESGYNEQFF.

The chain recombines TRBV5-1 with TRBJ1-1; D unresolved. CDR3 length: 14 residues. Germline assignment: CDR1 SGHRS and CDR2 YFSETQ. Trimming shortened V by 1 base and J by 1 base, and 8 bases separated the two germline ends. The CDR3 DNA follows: TGCGCCAGCAGCTTGACCGGGAGGAACACTGAAGCTTTCTTT. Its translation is CASSLTGRNTEAFF.

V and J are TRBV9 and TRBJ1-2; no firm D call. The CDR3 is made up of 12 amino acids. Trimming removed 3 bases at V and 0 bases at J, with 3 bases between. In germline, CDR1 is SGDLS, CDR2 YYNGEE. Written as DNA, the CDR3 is TGTGCCAGCAGCGGGACTAACTATGGCTACACCTTC. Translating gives CASSGTNYGYTF.

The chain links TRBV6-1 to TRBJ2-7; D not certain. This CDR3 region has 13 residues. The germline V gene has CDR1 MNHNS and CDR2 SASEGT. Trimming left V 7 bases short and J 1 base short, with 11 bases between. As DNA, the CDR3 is TGTGCCAGCATTGTCGGAAAATCCTACGAGCAGTACGTC. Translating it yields CASIVGKSYEQYV.

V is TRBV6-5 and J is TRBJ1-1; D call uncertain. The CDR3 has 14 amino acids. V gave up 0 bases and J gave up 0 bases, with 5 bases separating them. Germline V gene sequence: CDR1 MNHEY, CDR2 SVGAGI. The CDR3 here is CASSYSKMNTEAFF. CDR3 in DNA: TGTGCCAGCAGTTACTCGAAGATGAACACTGAAGCTTTCTTT.